These 22 T cell receptor beta chains originate from one sample sequenced in a study of shared clonotypes between healthy human individuals (dated by TCRdb to 2020 to 2022). CD8 naive samples were CD45RO-negative cells positively selected for CCR7, giving a CD45RA+CCR7+ population that excluded TemRA cells. Library preparation used the immunoSEQ multiplex PCR assay. This immuneACCESS table, as held by TCRdb, lists in-frame sequences with V and J called but not all clones. Of the missing ones, under half trace to an unresolved V gene in checked studies; the others have no known cause. The sample table shows millions of clones, and about 93% are seen once. Of the sample, approximately 1.7% falls within the top ten clones. The sequenced sample was naive CD8+ T cells from PBMCs. According to the study, the label for this sample's cell subset or site signals: CD45RA+CCR7+. The receptors were gathered from a young man in good health. Some clones in this sample may be carry-over from other donors' samples.

V and J are TRBV10-3 and TRBJ2-7; 8 positions match TRBD1. The germline gives CDR1 ENHRY, CDR2 SYGVKD. CDR3 length equals 17 residues. V shed 4 bases, J shed 3 bases, and the junction held 14 bases outside the gene matches. DNA for the CDR3: TGTGCCATCAGTGTCCGCGGTGAGGGACAGGATAACTACGAGCAGTACTTC. Translated, it gives CAISVRGEGQDNYEQYF.

V usage is TRBV27 and J usage is TRBJ1-2; D uncertain. V was shortened by 0 bases and J by 5 bases, with 7 bases between the two germline ends. The germline V gene encodes CDR1 MNHEY and CDR2 SMNVEV (reference sequence). The CDR3 consists of 13 residues. In DNA, the CDR3 is TGTGCCAGCAGTTTATCTTCCTTTTATGGCTACACCTTC. Translation: CASSLSSFYGYTF.

J is TRBJ2-1 and V is TRBV4-3; 9 bases line up with TRBD1. The junction had 10 bases not matched to a gene; V was cut back by 3 bases and J by 7 bases. The length of the CDR3 is 16 residues. Germline V gene data show CDR1 as LGHNA and CDR2 as YSLEER. The CDR3 is CASSQDSGQGRNEQFF. CDR3 coding DNA: TGCGCCAGCAGCCAGGACTCGGGACAGGGCCGGAATGAGCAGTTCTTC.

The chain joins TRBV6-6 to TRBJ2-7; 9 nucleotides align to TRBD2. Germline CDR1 reads MNHNY; CDR2 reads SVGAGI (reference sequence). This CDR3 region has 16 residues. Trimming at V came to 7 bases and at J to 4 bases, leaving 14 bases not matched to a gene. CDR3 residues: CASTLGRASGIYEQYF. The CDR3 DNA reads TGTGCCAGCACTTTAGGGAGGGCTAGCGGGATTTACGAGCAGTACTTC.

The chain combines TRBV5-4 with TRBJ1-3; D unresolved. Trimming shortened V by 3 bases and J by 5 bases, and 9 bases separated the two germline ends. This CDR3 contains 13 residues. Germline V gene data show CDR1 as SGHNT and CDR2 as YYREEE (reference sequence). CDR3 protein: CASSSDGRNTIYF. The CDR3, as DNA: TGTGCCAGCAGCTCCGATGGGAGAAACACCATATATTTT.

CDR3 protein: CSVLTFAGTNYGYTF. The CDR3 DNA is TGCAGCGTTTTAACGTTCGCAGGGACCAACTATGGCTACACCTTC. This sequence joins TRBV29-1 and TRBJ1-2; tentative D call: TRBD1 (5 bases). The length of the CDR3 is 15 residues. Trimming left V 5 bases short and J 2 bases short, with 18 bases between. Germline CDR1 SQVTM, CDR2 ANQGSEA.

The chain is built from TRBV7-2 and TRBJ2-2; no reliable D call. Germline CDR1 is SGHTA and CDR2 is FQGNSA. V gave up 2 bases and J gave up 6 bases, with 4 bases separating them. CDR3 length: 12 amino acids. The CDR3 region is CASSLLAGELFF. The CDR3 nucleotides read TGTGCCAGCAGCTTACTAGCCGGGGAGCTGTTTTTT.

The chain is built from TRBV6-1 and TRBJ1-3; D unresolved. CDR1 and CDR2 (germline): MNHNS, SASEGT. The CDR3 runs 15 residues. V was pared by 2 bases and J by 0 bases, with 8 bases between. CDR3 sequence reads: CASSEIGISGNTIYF. CDR3 coding DNA: TGTGCCAGCAGTGAAATCGGGATCTCTGGAAACACCATATATTTT.

This clone was recorded a few times. J is TRBJ2-1 and V is TRBV7-9; the match to TRBD1 covers 9 bases. Germline values: CDR1 SEHNR, CDR2 FQNEAQ (reference sequence). The CDR3 contains 14 residues. Trimming took 5 bases from V and 9 from J; bases not matched to a gene: 8. In DNA form, the CDR3 reads TGTGCCAGCAGCCCCGGGACAGGGTGGACTGAGCAGTTCTTC. Protein: CASSPGTGWTEQFF.

The chain uses TRBV7-9 and TRBJ2-1; TRBD2 aligns across 12 bases. The CDR3 totals 17 residues. The germline V gene has CDR1 SEHNR and CDR2 FQNEAQ (reference sequence). Germline trimming cut 5 bases from V and 6 bases from J; bases unmatched to any gene: 11. CDR3 coding DNA: TGTGCCAGCAGCCTAAGCCGACTAGCGGGAGTTTTCAATGAGCAGTTCTTC. It yields the protein CASSLSRLAGVFNEQFF.

This clone was observed once. The rearrangement uses TRBV7-6 and TRBJ2-1; 10 positions agree with TRBD2. The CDR3 is 18 residues long. CDR1 SGHVS and CDR2 FNYEAQ come from the germline V gene. With 0 bases clipped from V and 9 bases from J, the junction kept 14 bases outside the gene matches. Here the CDR3 reads CASSLAIPGQREGGEQFF. The CDR3 DNA is TGTGCCAGCAGCTTAGCCATCCCGGGCCAGCGGGAGGGGGGTGAGCAGTTCTTC.

DNA for the CDR3: TGTGCCAGCAGCGCTTCAAGCTCCTACAATGAGCAGTTCTTC. It encodes CASSASSSYNEQFF. The genes are TRBV27 and TRBJ2-1, with D uncertain. V was clipped by 6 bases and J by 0 bases, with 9 bases between them. The germline gives CDR1 MNHEY, CDR2 SMNVEV (reference sequence). The CDR3 runs 14 residues.

This clone was picked up a small number of times. V is TRBV28 and J is TRBJ2-2, with D hard to call. The CDR3 is 13 residues long. The germline CDR1 and CDR2 sequences are MDHEN and SYDVKM. The V end was cut by 6 bases, the J end by 8 bases, with 13 bases between. CDR3 residues: CASRSPPWGELFF. In DNA form, the CDR3 reads TGTGCCAGCAGATCCCCTCCCTGGGGGGAGCTGTTTTTT. Filled out from reference TRBV28 and TRBJ2-2, the complete variable domain reads DVKVTQSSRYLVKRTGEKVFLECVQDMDHENMFWYRQDPGLGLRLIYFSYDVKMKEKGDIPEGYSVSREKKERFSLILESASTNQTSMYLCASRSPPWGELFFGEGSRLTVL.

The chain joins TRBV2 to TRBJ1-1; TRBD1 agrees at 7 bases. Germline CDR1 is SNHLY and CDR2 is FYNNEI. The CDR3 has 15 residues. Losses at the gene ends were 8 bases for V and 0 bases for J; bases not matched to a gene: 9. The CDR3, as DNA: TGTGCCAGCCTTCTCACCGGGACAGTGAACACTGAAGCTTTCTTT. It is translated as CASLLTGTVNTEAFF.

The genes are TRBV10-3 and TRBJ2-7, with 7 bases matching TRBD2. This CDR3 spans 16 amino acids. V lost 4 bases and J lost 2; bases outside the gene matches: 11. Germline lookup yields CDR1 ENHRY and CDR2 SYGVKD. CDR3 bases: TGTGCCATCAGTGGCGGCCTAGCGGACATACCCTACGAGCAGTACTTC. Amino acids: CAISGGLADIPYEQYF.

The chain joins TRBV6-1 to TRBJ2-7; 8 bases match TRBD2. There are 14 residues in the CDR3. Unmatched junction bases numbered 11, after V lost 10 bases and J lost 3 bases. CDR1 is MNHNS and CDR2 is SASEGT in the germline V gene. The CDR3 sequence is CATEGLEHIYEQYF. The CDR3 DNA reads TGTGCCACCGAGGGACTAGAGCATATCTACGAGCAGTACTTC.

The J gene is TRBJ1-1, the V gene TRBV9, with D possibly matching TRBD1 (6 bases). V lost 1 base, J lost 6 bases, and 13 bases lay in between. The CDR3 consists of 14 residues. The germline V gene encodes CDR1 SGDLS and CDR2 YYNGEE. The CDR3 reads CASSVKWRGAEAFF. The CDR3 nucleotides read TGTGCCAGCAGCGTAAAATGGAGGGGGGCTGAAGCTTTCTTT.

In regard to this clone: At one end the junction does not follow the germline gene, possibly because of a read error. The chain is built from TRBV7-2 and TRBJ2-1, with TRBD2 identical over 9 bases. Germline V gives CDR1 SGHTA, CDR2 FQGNSA. The CDR3 runs 17 residues. The CDR3 nucleotides read TGTGCCAGCAGCCTTTTTGATTCCGGGACTAGCTACGATGAGCAGTTCTTC. Its protein product is CASSLFDSGTSYDEQFF.

The V and J genes are TRBV15 and TRBJ1-4, with D possibly matching TRBD1 (5 bases). The CDR3 length is 14 residues. Trimming took off 1 base at V and 5 bases at J, with 8 bases between the two ends. CDR1 is LNHNV and CDR2 is YYDKDF in the germline V gene (reference sequence). The CDR3 is CATSRGDQNEKLFF. The CDR3 DNA sequence: TGTGCCACCAGCAGAGGGGACCAAAATGAAAAACTGTTTTTT.

The chain is built from TRBV19 and TRBJ1-1, with D unresolved. Germline loops: CDR1 LNHDA, CDR2 SQIVND (reference sequence). The V gene lost 6 bases and the J gene lost 1 base, with 9 bases spanning the gap. This CDR3 comprises 13 residues. The CDR3 DNA reads TGTGCCAGTAGGAGCGCAGGGAACACTGAAGCTTTCTTT. This gives the protein CASRSAGNTEAFF. Based on the CDR3 plus reference TRBV19 and TRBJ1-1, the full variable domain is DGGITQSPKYLFRKEGQNVTLSCEQNLNHDAMYWYRQDPGQGLRLIYYSQIVNDFQKGDIAEGYSVSREKKESFPLTVTSAQKNPTAFYLCASRSAGNTEAFFGQGTRLTVV.

Details on this clone: Other DNA variants within this sample encode the same CDR3. CDR3 sequence reads: CASSLGTAYEQYF. The CDR3 DNA reads as TGTGCCAGCAGTTTAGGGACTGCATACGAGCAGTACTTC. The chain links TRBV27 to TRBJ2-7; D may be TRBD2 (6 bases). This CDR3 is 13 amino acids long. Germline V gives CDR1 MNHEY, CDR2 SMNVEV (reference sequence). V shed 2 bases and J shed 4 bases, with 9 bases lying between them.

This clone was counted only a few times. V is TRBV7-9 and J is TRBJ1-2; 9 bases map to TRBD1. Germline V gene sequence: CDR1 SEHNR, CDR2 FQNEAQ (reference sequence). J was trimmed by 4 bases and V by 4 bases; bases with no gene match: 7. The CDR3 is 15 amino acids. CDR3 DNA sequence: TGTGCCAGCAGCTACGCCGGGACAGGGAGCTATGGCTACACCTTC. Its protein product is CASSYAGTGSYGYTF.